Given below is one T cell receptor beta chain in context. The method was immunoSEQ multiplex PCR; TCRdb's version includes in-frame clones alone and lacks a portion of them. The sample has 65,000 to 85,000 clones; about nine tenths are singletons. This entry belongs to a study of technical replicates of blood from a handful of donors. Trimming left V 2 bases short and J 3 bases short, with 14 bases between. Germline values: CDR1 SEHNR, CDR2 FQNEAQ (reference sequence). This CDR3 spans 16 amino acids. This sequence was found in a human donor in good health. This chain connects TRBV7-9 to TRBJ2-4; a weak D match, TRBD1 (5 bases). Sequencing was performed on T cells isolated from PBMCs. The CDR3 sequence is CASSLTPQGVKNIQYF. CDR3 bases: TGTGCCAGCAGCTTAACCCCCCAGGGTGTCAAAAACATTCAGTACTTC.